The present T cell receptor beta chain was sequenced within a study of identical twins. Overall study results and limits: The models gave estimates that fell short of the out-of-frame TCR alpha sharing seen in monozygotic twins.

As for this clonotype: Antigen unknown.

After template switching added a universal primer site, the resulting cDNA carried unique molecular identifiers. TCRdb passed the 5' RACE reads through MiXCR, listing each CDR3 protein once. The data contain nearly 900,000 distinct CDR3 sequences, roughly 12% of them singletons. Germline CDR1 KGHSH, CDR2 LQKENI. This CDR3 has 14 residues. The V gene lost 3 bases and the J gene lost 2 bases, with 11 bases spanning the gap. These sequences were also reported in another study, on yellow fever vaccine responses in identical twins.

The sequence came from a woman between 18 and 29 years old in good health. Sequenced input: PBMCs. This chain joins TRBV18 and TRBJ2-7; perhaps D is TRBD1 or TRBD2 (5 bases each). The chain's CDR3 is CASSPTVGAYEQYV. The DNA of the CDR3 is TGTGCCAGCTCACCGACGGTGGGGGCCTACGAGCAGTACGTC.